The T cell receptor beta chain described here comes from a study of monozygotic twins with inflammatory bowel disease. Findings and caveats of the study: IBD patients displayed reduced TCRbeta diversity (inverse Simpson) when set against healthy co-twins. Patients received differing immunosuppressive treatments, which may have added variability to their repertoires.

In regard to this clonotype: The antigen is unknown.

TCRdb re-called the 5' RACE reads; every CDR3 protein appears as one record, without DNA. The sample has 200,000 to 250,000 distinct CDR3 sequences. This sequence originates from a human donor with ulcerative colitis or Crohn's disease, or a healthy co-twin of an affected twin (not recorded which). The material sequenced was blood.

CDR3: CASSPAVRVGGYTF. The chain carries TRBV5-1 and TRBJ1-2. The CDR3 contains 14 residues. Germline V gene lookup returns CDR1 SGHRS and CDR2 YFSETQ.